This T cell receptor beta chain was sequenced during a study of neoadjuvant anti-PD-1 for oral cavity cancer. Only in-frame clones appear in the TCRdb table, and some are missing; sequencing was by immunoSEQ multiplex PCR. The table records roughly 10,000 clones, about 70% of them present only once. The time point denotes: after neoadjuvant nivolumab, at surgical resection. V shed 3 bases and J shed 6 bases, with 12 bases lying between them. CDR1 and CDR2 from the germline V gene are KGHSH and LQKENI. This CDR3 spans 14 amino acids. The sequence was obtained from a person aged 40-85 years with oral cavity squamous cell carcinoma. The sequenced sample was PBMCs, obtained after nivolumab (anti-PD-1) treatment. The J gene is TRBJ1-5, the V gene TRBV18, with D uncertain. The CDR3 bases are TGTGCCAGCTCACCGCAGGCGTTAGGTCAGCCCCAGCATTTT. Its protein is CASSPQALGQPQHF.